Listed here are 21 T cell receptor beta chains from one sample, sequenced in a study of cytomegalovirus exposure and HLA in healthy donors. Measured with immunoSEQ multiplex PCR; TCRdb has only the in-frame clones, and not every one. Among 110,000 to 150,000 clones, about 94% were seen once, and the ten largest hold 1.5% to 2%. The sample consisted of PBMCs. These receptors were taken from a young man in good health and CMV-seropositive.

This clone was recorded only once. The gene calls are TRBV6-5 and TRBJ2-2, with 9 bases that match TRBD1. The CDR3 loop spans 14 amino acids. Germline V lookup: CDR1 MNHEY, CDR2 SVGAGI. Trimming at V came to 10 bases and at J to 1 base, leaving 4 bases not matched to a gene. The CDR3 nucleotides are TGTGCCACCGGGACAGGGCTGAACACCGGGGAGCTGTTTTTT. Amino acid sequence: CATGTGLNTGELFF.

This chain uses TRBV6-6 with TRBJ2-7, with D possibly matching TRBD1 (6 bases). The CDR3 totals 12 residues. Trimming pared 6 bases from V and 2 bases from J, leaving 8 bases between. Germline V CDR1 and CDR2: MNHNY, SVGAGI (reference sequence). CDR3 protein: CASSGQPYEQYF. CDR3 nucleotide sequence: TGTGCCAGCAGCGGACAGCCCTACGAGCAGTACTTC.

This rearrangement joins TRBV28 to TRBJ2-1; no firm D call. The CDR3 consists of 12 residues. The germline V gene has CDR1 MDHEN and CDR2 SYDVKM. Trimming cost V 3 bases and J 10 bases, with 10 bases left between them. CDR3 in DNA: TGTGCCAGCAGTTTCCAAAAACGGGAGCAGTTCTTC. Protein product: CASSFQKREQFF.

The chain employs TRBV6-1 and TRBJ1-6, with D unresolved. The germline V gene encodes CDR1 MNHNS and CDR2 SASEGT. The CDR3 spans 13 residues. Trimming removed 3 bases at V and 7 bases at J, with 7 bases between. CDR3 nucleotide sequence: TGTGCCAGCAGTGAGCAGGAAAATTCACCCCTCCACTTT. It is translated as CASSEQENSPLHF.

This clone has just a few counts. This CDR3 reads CASSWVDEDYGYTF. For the CDR3, the DNA is TGTGCCAGCAGTTGGGTCGACGAGGACTATGGCTACACCTTC. V gene TRBV6-6 combines with J gene TRBJ1-2; unclear D gene. The CDR3 contains 14 residues. Germline-derived CDR1 and CDR2 are MNHNY and SVGAGI (reference sequence). V was clipped by 4 bases and J by 3 bases, with 12 bases between them.

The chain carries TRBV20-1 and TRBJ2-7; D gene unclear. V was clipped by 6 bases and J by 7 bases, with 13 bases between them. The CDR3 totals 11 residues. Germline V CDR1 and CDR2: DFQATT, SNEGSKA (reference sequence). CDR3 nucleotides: TGCAGTGCCGAGACGGGTGGGGAGCAGTACTTC. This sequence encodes CSAETGGEQYF.

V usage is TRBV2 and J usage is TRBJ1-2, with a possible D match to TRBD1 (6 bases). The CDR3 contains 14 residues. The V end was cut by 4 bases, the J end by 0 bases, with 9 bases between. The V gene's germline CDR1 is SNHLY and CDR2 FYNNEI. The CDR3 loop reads CASSVGTSNYGYTF. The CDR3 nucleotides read TGTGCCAGCAGTGTGGGGACATCTAACTATGGCTACACCTTC.

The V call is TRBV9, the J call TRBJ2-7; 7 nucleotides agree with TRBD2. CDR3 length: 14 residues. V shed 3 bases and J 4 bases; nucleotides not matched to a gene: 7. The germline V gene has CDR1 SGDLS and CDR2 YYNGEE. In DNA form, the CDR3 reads TGTGCCAGCAGCGCTTGGCCTAGCGGTTACGAGCAGTACTTC. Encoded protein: CASSAWPSGYEQYF. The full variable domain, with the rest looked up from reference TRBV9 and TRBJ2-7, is DSGVTQTPKHLITATGQRVTLRCSPRSGDLSVYWYQQSLDQGLQFLIQYYNGEERAKGNILERFSAQQFPDLHSELNLSSLELGDSALYFCASSAWPSGYEQYFGPGTRLTVT.

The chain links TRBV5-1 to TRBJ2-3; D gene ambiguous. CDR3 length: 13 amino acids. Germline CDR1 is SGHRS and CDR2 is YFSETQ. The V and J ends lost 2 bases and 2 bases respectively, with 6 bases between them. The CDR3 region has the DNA TGCGCCAGCAGCTTCGAGTTCACAGATACGCAGTATTTT. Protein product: CASSFEFTDTQYF.

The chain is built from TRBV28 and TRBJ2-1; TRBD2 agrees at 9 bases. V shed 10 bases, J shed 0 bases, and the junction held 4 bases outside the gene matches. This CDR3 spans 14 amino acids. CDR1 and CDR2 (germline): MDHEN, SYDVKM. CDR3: CATVSGSSYNEQFF. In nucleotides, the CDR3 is TGTGCCACCGTTAGCGGGAGCTCCTACAATGAGCAGTTCTTC. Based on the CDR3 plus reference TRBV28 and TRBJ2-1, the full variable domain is DVKVTQSSRYLVKRTGEKVFLECVQDMDHENMFWYRQDPGLGLRLIYFSYDVKMKEKGDIPEGYSVSREKKERFSLILESASTNQTSMYLCATVSGSSYNEQFFGPGTRLTVL.

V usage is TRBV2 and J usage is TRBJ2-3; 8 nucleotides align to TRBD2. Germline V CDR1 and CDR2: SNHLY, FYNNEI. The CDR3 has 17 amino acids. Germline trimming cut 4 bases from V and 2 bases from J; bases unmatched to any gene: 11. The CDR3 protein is CASSGGREEPITDTQYF. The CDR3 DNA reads TGTGCCAGCAGTGGGGGGCGGGAGGAACCAATCACAGATACGCAGTATTTT.

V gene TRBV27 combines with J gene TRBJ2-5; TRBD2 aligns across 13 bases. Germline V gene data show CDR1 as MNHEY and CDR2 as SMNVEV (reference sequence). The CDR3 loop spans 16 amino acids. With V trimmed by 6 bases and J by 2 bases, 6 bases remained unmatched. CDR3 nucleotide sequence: TGTGCCAGCAGCGACGGGACTAGCGGGACTCAAGAGACCCAGTACTTC. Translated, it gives CASSDGTSGTQETQYF.

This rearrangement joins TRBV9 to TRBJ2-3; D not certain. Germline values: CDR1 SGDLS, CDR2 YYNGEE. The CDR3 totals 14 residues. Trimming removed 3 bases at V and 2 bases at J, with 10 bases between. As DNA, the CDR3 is TGTGCCAGCAGCGATCCGGGTCTCACAGATACGCAGTATTTT. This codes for CASSDPGLTDTQYF.

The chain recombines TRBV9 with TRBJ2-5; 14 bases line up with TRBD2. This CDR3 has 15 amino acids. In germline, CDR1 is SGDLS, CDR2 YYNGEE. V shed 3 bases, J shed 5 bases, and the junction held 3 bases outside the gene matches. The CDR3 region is CASSAGTSGSETQYF. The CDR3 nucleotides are TGTGCCAGCAGCGCCGGGACTAGCGGGAGTGAGACCCAGTACTTC.

The CDR3 sequence is CASSPQPADTQYF. As DNA, the CDR3 is TGTGCCAGCAGCCCACAGCCCGCAGATACGCAGTATTTT. V gene TRBV9 combines with J gene TRBJ2-3; D uncertain. Germline CDR1 is SGDLS and CDR2 is YYNGEE. The CDR3 contains 13 residues. Trimming removed 4 bases at V and 4 bases at J, with 10 bases between.

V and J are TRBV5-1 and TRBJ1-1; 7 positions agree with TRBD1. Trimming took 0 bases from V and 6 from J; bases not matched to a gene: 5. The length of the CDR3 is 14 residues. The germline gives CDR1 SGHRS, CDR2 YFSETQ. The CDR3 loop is CASSLANRGPEAFF. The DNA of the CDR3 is TGCGCCAGCAGCTTGGCGAACAGGGGCCCTGAAGCTTTCTTT.

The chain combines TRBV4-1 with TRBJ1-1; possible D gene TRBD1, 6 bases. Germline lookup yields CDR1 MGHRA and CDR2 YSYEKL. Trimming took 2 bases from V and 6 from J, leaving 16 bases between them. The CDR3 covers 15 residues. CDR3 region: CASSQFPGQGAEAFF. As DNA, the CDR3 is TGCGCCAGCAGCCAATTCCCGGGACAAGGTGCTGAAGCTTTCTTT.

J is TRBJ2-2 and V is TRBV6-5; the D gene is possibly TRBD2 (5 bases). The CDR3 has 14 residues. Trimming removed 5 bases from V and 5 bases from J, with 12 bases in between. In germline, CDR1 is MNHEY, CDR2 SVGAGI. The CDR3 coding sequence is TGTGCCAGCAGTCTTACCTCGGGAACCGGGGAGCTGTTTTTT. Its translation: CASSLTSGTGELFF.

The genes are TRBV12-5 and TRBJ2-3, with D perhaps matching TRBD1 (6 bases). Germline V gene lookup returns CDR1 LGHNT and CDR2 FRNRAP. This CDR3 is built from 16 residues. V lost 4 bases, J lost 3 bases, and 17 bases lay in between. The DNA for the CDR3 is TGTGCTAGTGGTTCTGGGAATTCCAGGGGTACAGATACGCAGTATTTT. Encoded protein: CASGSGNSRGTDTQYF.

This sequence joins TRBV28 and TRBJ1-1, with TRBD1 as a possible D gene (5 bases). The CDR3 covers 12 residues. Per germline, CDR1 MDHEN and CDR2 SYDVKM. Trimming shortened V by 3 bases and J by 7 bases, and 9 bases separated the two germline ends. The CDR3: CASSLGPVEAFF. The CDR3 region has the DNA TGTGCCAGCAGTTTGGGGCCAGTTGAAGCTTTCTTT.

The CDR3 DNA reads as TGTGCCAGCAGTGAAGAACAGGGGCAAGAAGAGACCCAGTACTTC. Its protein product is CASSEEQGQEETQYF. The rearrangement links TRBV2 to TRBJ2-5, with 7 bases lining up with TRBD1. Germline lookup yields CDR1 SNHLY and CDR2 FYNNEI. V lost 1 base, J lost 3 bases, and 5 bases stayed unmatched. The CDR3 is 15 residues long.